These T cell receptor beta chains were read from a single sample in a study of CD8 T cells in Susac syndrome. Via MiXCR, TCRdb re-called the immunoSEQ multiplex PCR reads, giving one row per CDR3 protein. Among 150,000 to 200,000 distinct CDR3 sequences listed, more than 90% were seen once. Sample: CD4+ T cells from PBMCs. All receptors derive from a human donor with multiple sclerosis. Both conserved end residues are part of each CDR3. Each record gives: V gene, J gene, CDR3 protein.

TRBV14,TRBJ2-1,CASSRFTALTYNEQFF
TRBV6-5,TRBJ2-3,CASSALAGSTDTQYF
TRBV5-4,TRBJ1-4,CASSLGVGSTNEKLFF
TRBV20-1,TRBJ1-3,CSAKRSSGNTIYF
TRBV20-1,TRBJ1-2,CSARQGNSGYTF
TRBV7-9,TRBJ2-3,CASSSTGAKPTDTQYF
TRBV24-1,TRBJ2-1,CATKPDNYNEQFF
TRBV9,TRBJ2-3,CASSVGAGADTQYF
TRBV11-2,TRBJ2-3,CASSLVGYTDTQYF
TRBV20-1,TRBJ2-4,CSALADTSPWDIQYF
TRBV20-1,TRBJ2-5,CSGITEFETQYF
TRBV15,TRBJ2-7,CATSLRRGNYEQYF
TRBV5-6,TRBJ1-6,CASSSRGGSPLHF
TRBV15,TRBJ2-5,CATSRGAAGKTETQYF
TRBV30,TRBJ1-1,CAWSVQDNTEAFF
TRBV11-2,TRBJ2-1,CASSLRGLGLVFF
TRBV2,TRBJ2-7,CASSSAGTGGLEQYF
TRBV3-1,TRBJ2-6,CASSQTAGGAGANVLTF
TRBV9,TRBJ2-5,CASSVGFPGLAGTQYF
TRBV3-1,TRBJ2-5,CASSQVPSRAETQYF
TRBV29-1,TRBJ2-1,CSAQLTGGNEQFF
TRBV29-1,TRBJ1-1,CSYRWLGTEAFF
TRBV7-9,TRBJ1-5,CASSSAVDSSNQPQHF
TRBV29-1,TRBJ2-5,CSVAMGTETQYF
TRBV20-1,TRBJ2-7,CSASSPNSYEQYF
TRBV4-2,TRBJ1-6,CASSQERAESPLHF
TRBV30,TRBJ1-1,CAWRPGVTEAFF
TRBV5-1,TRBJ2-7,CASSYRDTSYEQYF
TRBV29-1,TRBJ1-5,CSVAPGPNQPQHF
TRBV20-1,TRBJ1-5,CSARVLRQPQHF
TRBV7-2,TRBJ1-1,CASSPRTPGNTEAFF
TRBV29-1,TRBJ2-5,CSVGVGKQETQYF
TRBV21-1,TRBJ2-3,CASSKCSSDTQYF
TRBV29-1,TRBJ2-1,CSALTGNYNEQFF
TRBV18,TRBJ1-1,CASSGTPNTEAFF
TRBV20-1,TRBJ1-3,CSARDVTGISGNTIYF
TRBV4-3,TRBJ2-7,CASSQSPAGDSRSYEQYF
TRBV7-8,TRBJ2-7,CASRPSGVRLLYEQYF
TRBV4-2,TRBJ1-2,CASSTGGSYGYTF
TRBV12-3/TRBV12-4,TRBJ1-2,CASSLGGWGNYGYTF
TRBV30,TRBJ1-1,CAGDRAKAFF
TRBV3-1,TRBJ1-2,CASSRGTAHGYTF
TRBV9,TRBJ2-3,CASSVGTSGGDTQYF
TRBV6-5,TRBJ1-1,CASSTRSEAFF
TRBV6-6,TRBJ2-4,CASSYSTGGRNIQYF
TRBV3-1,TRBJ1-5,CASSSRGTQPQHF
TRBV7-8,TRBJ2-7,CASSFSTSGGTSYEQYF
TRBV20-1,TRBJ1-2,CSARVALQGGGYTF
TRBV6-5,TRBJ2-2,CASSYLAGVVGTGELFF
TRBV7-9,TRBJ1-5,CASSLNQGQPQHF
TRBV7-8,TRBJ1-1,CASSRGDGSNTEAFF
TRBV29-1,TRBJ2-2,CSVEEAGGNTGELFF
TRBV7-6,TRBJ2-7,CASSLRGVGHQSSYEQYF
TRBV12-3/TRBV12-4,TRBJ2-1,CASSPAGGSYNEQFF
TRBV30,TRBJ1-2,CAWSWPGTGQEGISF